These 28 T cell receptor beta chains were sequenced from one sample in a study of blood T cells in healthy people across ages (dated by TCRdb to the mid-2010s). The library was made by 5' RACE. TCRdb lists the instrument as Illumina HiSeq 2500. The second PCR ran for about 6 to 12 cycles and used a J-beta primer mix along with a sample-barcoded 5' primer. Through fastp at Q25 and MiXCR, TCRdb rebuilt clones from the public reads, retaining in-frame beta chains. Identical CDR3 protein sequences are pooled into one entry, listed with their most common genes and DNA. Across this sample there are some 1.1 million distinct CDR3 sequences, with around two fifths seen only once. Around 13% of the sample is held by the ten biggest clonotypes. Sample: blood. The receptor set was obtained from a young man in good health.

CDR3 amino acids: CATSDALGQPYTF. The CDR3 DNA reads as TGTGCCACCAGTGACGCGTTGGGTCAGCCCTACACCTTC. This chain connects TRBV24-1 to TRBJ1-2; D remains ambiguous. Germline V lookup: CDR1 KGHDR, CDR2 SFDVKD. V lost 4 bases, J lost 10 bases, and 15 bases lay in between. The length of the CDR3 is 13 residues.

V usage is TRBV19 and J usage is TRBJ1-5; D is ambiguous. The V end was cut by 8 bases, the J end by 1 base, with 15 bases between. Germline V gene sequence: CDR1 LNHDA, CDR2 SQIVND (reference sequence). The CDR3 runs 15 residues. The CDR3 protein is CASSKEAVSNQPQHF. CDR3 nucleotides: TGTGCCAGTTCGAAGGAGGCGGTGAGCAATCAGCCCCAGCATTTT.

The CDR3 is CASSRLEKFSGTDNSPLHF. The CDR3 coding sequence is TGTGCCAGCAGCCGACTGGAAAAGTTCTCCGGGACAGATAATTCACCCCTCCACTTT. This chain uses TRBV14 with TRBJ1-6, with 7 bases that match TRBD1. Per the germline V gene, CDR1 is SGHDN and CDR2 is FVKESK. V shed 4 bases, J shed 5 bases, and the junction held 17 bases outside the gene matches. The CDR3 sequence is 19 residues long.

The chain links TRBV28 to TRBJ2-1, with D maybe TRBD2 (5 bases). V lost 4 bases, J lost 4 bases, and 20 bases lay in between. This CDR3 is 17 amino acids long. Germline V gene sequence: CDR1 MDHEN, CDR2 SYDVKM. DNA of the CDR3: TGTGCCAGCAGTTCCCAGATGGGAGTCGTAACATACAATGAGCAGTTCTTC. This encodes CASSSQMGVVTYNEQFF. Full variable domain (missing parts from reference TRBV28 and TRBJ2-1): DVKVTQSSRYLVKRTGEKVFLECVQDMDHENMFWYRQDPGLGLRLIYFSYDVKMKEKGDIPEGYSVSREKKERFSLILESASTNQTSMYLCASSSQMGVVTYNEQFFGPGTRLTVL.

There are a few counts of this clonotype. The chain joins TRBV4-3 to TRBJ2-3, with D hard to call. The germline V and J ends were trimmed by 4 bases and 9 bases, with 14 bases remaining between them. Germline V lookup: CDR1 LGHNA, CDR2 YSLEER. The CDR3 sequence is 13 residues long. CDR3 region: CASSPGHQGTQYF. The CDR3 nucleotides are TGCGCCAGCAGCCCCGGTCATCAAGGGACGCAGTATTTT.

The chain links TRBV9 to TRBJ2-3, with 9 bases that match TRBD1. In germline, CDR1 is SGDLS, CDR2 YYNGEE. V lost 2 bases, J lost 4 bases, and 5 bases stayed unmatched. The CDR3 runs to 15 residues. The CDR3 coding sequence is TGTGCCAGCAGCGTCCGGGACAGGGTCCCAGATACGCAGTATTTT. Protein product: CASSVRDRVPDTQYF.

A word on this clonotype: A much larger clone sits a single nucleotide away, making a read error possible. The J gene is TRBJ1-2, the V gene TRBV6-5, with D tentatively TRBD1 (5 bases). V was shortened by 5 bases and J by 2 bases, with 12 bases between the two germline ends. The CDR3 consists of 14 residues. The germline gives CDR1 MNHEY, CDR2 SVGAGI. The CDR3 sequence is CASSGDGGNYGYTF. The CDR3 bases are TGTGCCAGCAGTGGGGACGGGGGAAACTATGGCTACACCTTC.

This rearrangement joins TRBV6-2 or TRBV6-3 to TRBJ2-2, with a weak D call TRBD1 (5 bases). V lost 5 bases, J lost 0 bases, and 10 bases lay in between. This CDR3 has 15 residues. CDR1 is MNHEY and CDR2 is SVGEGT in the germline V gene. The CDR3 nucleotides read TGTGCCAGCAGTCGACAGATCGCGAACACCGGGGAGCTGTTTTTT. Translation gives CASSRQIANTGELFF.

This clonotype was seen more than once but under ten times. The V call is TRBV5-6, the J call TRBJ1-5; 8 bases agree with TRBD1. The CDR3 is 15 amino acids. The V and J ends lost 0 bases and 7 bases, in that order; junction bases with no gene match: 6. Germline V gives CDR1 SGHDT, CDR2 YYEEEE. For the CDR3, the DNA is TGTGCCAGCAGCTTGGGGACAGGGTCCGGGCAGCCCCAGCATTTT. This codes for CASSLGTGSGQPQHF.

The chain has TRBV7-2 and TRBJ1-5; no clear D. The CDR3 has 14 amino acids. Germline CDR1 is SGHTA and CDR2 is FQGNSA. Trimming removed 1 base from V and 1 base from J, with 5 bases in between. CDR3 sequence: CASSLDTSNQPQHF. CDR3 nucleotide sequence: TGTGCCAGCAGCTTAGATACCAGCAATCAGCCCCAGCATTTT.

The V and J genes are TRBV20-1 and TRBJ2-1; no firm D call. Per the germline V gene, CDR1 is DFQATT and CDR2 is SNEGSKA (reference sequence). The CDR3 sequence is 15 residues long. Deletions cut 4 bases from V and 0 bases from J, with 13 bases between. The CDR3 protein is CSAKVARGSYNEQFF. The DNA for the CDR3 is TGCAGTGCTAAGGTGGCTAGAGGCTCCTACAATGAGCAGTTCTTC.

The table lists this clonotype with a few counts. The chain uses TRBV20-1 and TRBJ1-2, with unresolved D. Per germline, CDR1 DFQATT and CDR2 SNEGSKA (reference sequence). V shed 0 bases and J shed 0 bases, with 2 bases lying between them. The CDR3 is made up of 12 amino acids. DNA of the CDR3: TGCAGTGCTAGAGACCCTAACTATGGCTACACCTTC. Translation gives CSARDPNYGYTF.

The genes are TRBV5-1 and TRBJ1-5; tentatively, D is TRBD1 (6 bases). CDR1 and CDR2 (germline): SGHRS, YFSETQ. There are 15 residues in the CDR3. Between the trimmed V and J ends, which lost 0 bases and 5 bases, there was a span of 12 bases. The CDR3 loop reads CASSLGGGRYQPQHF. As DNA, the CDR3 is TGCGCCAGCAGCTTGGGGGGGGGCCGCTATCAGCCCCAGCATTTT. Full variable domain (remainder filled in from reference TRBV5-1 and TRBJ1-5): KAGVTQTPRYLIKTRGQQVTLSCSPISGHRSVSWYQQTPGQGLQFLFEYFSETQRNKGNFPGRFSGRQFSNSRSEMNVSTLELGDSALYLCASSLGGGRYQPQHFGDGTRLSIL.

CDR3 nucleotide sequence: TGTGCCAGCAGTTCTTGGACCGAGGGCTACACCTTC. Translating it yields CASSSWTEGYTF. The chain carries TRBV12-3 or TRBV12-4 and TRBJ1-2; no definite D call. Trimming shortened V by 4 bases and J by 8 bases, and 11 bases separated the two germline ends. The CDR3 is made up of 12 amino acids.

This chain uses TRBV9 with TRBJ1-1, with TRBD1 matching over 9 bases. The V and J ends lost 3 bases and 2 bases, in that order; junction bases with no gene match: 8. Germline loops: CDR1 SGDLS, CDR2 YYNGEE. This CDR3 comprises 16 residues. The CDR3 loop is CASSEGQGTKNTEAFF. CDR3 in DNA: TGTGCCAGCAGCGAGGGACAGGGAACAAAAAACACTGAAGCTTTCTTT. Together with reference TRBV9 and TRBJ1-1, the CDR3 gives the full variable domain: DSGVTQTPKHLITATGQRVTLRCSPRSGDLSVYWYQQSLDQGLQFLIQYYNGEERAKGNILERFSAQQFPDLHSELNLSSLELGDSALYFCASSEGQGTKNTEAFFGQGTRLTVV.

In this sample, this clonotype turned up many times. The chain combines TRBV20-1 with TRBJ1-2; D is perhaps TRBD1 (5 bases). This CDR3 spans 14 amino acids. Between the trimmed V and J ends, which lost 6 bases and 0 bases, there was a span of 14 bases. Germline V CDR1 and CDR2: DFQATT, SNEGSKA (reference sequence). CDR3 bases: TGCAGTGCCATAAGGCAGGGCTCTAACTATGGCTACACCTTC. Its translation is CSAIRQGSNYGYTF.

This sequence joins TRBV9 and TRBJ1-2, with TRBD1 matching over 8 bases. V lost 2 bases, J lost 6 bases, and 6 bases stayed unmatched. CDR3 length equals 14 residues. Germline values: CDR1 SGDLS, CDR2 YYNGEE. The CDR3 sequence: CASSVDRGGHGYTF. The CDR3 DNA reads TGTGCCAGCAGCGTTGACAGGGGAGGGCATGGCTACACCTTC.

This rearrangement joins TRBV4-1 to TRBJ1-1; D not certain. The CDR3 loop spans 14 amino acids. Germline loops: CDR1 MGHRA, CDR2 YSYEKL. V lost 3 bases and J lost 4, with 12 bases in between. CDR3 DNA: TGCGCCAGCAGCCATTGGGAGGTCGGCACTGAAGCTTTCTTT. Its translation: CASSHWEVGTEAFF.

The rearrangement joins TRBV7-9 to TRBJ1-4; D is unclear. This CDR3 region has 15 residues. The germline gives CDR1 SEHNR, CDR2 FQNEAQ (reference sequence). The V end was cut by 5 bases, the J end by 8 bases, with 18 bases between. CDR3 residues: CASSPIGTVGEKLFF. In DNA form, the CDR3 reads TGTGCCAGCAGCCCCATCGGAACAGTGGGCGAAAAACTGTTTTTT.

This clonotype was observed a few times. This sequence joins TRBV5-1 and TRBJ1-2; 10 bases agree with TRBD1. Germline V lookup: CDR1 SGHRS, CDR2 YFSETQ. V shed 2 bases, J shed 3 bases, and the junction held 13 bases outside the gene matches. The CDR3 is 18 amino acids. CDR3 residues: CASSFIGQGGRNYYGYTF. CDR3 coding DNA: TGCGCCAGCAGCTTCATTGGACAGGGGGGACGAAATTACTATGGCTACACCTTC.

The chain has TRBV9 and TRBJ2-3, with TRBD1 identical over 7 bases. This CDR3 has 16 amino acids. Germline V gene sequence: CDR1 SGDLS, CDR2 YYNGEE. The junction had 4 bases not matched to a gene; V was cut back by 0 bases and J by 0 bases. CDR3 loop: CASSVEGARSTDTQYF. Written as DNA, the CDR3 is TGTGCCAGCAGCGTAGAGGGGGCGAGGAGCACAGATACGCAGTATTTT.

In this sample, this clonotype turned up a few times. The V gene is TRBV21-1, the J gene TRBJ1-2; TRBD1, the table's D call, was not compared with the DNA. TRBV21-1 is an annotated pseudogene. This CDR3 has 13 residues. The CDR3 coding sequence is TGCCAGCAGCAAAGTCCGGGGAACTATGGCTACACCTTC. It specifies CQQQSPGNYGYTF.

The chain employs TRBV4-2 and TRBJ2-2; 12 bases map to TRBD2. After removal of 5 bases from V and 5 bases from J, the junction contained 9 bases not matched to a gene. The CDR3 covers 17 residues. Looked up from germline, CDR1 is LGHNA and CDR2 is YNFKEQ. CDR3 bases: TGTGCCAGCAGCTCCCTAGCGGGGGGGCCTTTAACCGGGGAGCTGTTTTTT. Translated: CASSSLAGGPLTGELFF.

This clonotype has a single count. CDR3 protein: CASSLAGGEGTEAFF. In DNA, the CDR3 is TGTGCCAGCAGCTTAGCAGGGGGCGAGGGGACTGAAGCTTTCTTT. V usage is TRBV7-2 and J usage is TRBJ1-1, with 7 bases identical to TRBD1. The J segment lost 5 bases and the V segment lost 0 bases, leaving 6 bases of the junction unmatched. This CDR3 is built from 15 residues. Looked up from germline, CDR1 is SGHTA and CDR2 is FQGNSA. The full variable domain, completed using reference TRBV7-2 and TRBJ1-1, is GAGVSQSPSNKVTEKGKDVELRCDPISGHTALYWYRQSLGQGLEFLIYFQGNSAPDKSGLPSDRFSAERTGGSVSTLTIQRTQQEDSAVYLCASSLAGGEGTEAFFGQGTRLTVV.

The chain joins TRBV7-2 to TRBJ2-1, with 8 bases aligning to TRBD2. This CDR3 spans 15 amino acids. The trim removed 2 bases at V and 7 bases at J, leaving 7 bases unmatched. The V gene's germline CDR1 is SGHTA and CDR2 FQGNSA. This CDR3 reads CASSLYGGAGNEQFF. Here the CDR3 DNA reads TGTGCCAGCAGCTTATACGGGGGGGCCGGTAATGAGCAGTTCTTC.

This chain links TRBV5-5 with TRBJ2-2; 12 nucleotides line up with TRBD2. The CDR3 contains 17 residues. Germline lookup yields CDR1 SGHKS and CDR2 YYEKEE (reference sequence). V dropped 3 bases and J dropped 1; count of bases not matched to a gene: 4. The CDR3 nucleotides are TGTGCCAGCAGCTCTTCACTAGCGGGAGGGAACACCGGGGAGCTGTTTTTT. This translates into CASSSSLAGGNTGELFF.

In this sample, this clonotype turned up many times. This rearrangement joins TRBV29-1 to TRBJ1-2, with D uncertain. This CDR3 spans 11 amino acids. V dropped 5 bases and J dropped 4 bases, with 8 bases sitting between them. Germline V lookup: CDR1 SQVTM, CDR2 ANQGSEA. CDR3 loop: CSVYEPYGYTF. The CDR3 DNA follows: TGCAGCGTTTATGAGCCCTATGGCTACACCTTC.

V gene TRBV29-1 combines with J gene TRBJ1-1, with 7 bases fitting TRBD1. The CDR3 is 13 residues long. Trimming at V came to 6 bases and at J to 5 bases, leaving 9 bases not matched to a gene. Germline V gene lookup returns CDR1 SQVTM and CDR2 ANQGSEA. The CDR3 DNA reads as TGCAGCGTCGCCTACACAGGGGTGACTGAAGCTTTCTTT. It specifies CSVAYTGVTEAFF.